The 29 T cell receptor beta chains below come from one sample, sequenced in a study of blood T cell repertoires in COVID-19. The table came from immunoSEQ multiplex PCR; TCRdb's copy has only in-frame clones and leaves some out. The profile shows roughly 120,000 clones, roughly 81% of them singletons. The sequenced sample consisted of peripheral blood. All receptors come from a man aged 40-49 years with acute or convalescent COVID-19.

The V and J genes are TRBV27 and TRBJ2-5, with 8 bases matching TRBD2. CDR3 length: 15 amino acids. The V and J ends lost 6 bases and 5 bases, in that order; junction bases with no gene match: 11. The germline CDR1 and CDR2 sequences are MNHEY and SMNVEV (reference sequence). DNA for the CDR3: TGTGCCAGCAGGCAACCGGGACTAGGGTTGGAGACCCAGTACTTC. Translating it yields CASRQPGLGLETQYF.

This clone was picked up a small number of times. This sample includes further DNA sequences coding for the same CDR3. V gene TRBV7-8 combines with J gene TRBJ2-7; D unresolved. CDR1 and CDR2 (germline): SGHVS, FQNEAQ. V gave up 5 bases and J gave up 0 bases, with 5 bases separating them. The CDR3 consists of 12 residues. CDR3 bases: TGTGCCAGCAGCCCCGGCTCCTACGAGCAGTACTTC. Its translation is CASSPGSYEQYF.

The rearrangement links TRBV30 to TRBJ1-1, with D possibly TRBD1 on 5 matching bases. CDR1 GTSNPN and CDR2 SVGIG come from the germline V gene (reference sequence). V lost 1 base and J 11 bases, leaving 11 bases between the germline ends. This CDR3 is built from 11 residues. CDR3 region: CAWSGSWGAFF. CDR3 sequence (DNA): TGTGCCTGGAGTGGCAGTTGGGGCGCTTTCTTT. The full variable domain, with the rest looked up from reference TRBV30 and TRBJ1-1, is SQTIHQWPATLVQPVGSPLSLECTVEGTSNPNLYWYRQAAGRGLQLLFYSVGIGQISSEVPQNLSASRPQDRQFILSSKKLLLSDSGFYLCAWSGSWGAFFGQGTRLTVV.

The chain joins TRBV7-6 to TRBJ2-3, with TRBD2 matching over 11 bases. The CDR3 sequence is 15 residues long. The junction had 5 bases not matched to a gene; V was cut back by 5 bases and J by 4 bases. CDR1 is SGHVS and CDR2 is FNYEAQ in the germline V gene. CDR3 region: CASSPLAGGPDTQYF. The CDR3 coding sequence is TGTGCCAGCAGCCCCCTAGCGGGGGGTCCAGATACGCAGTATTTT.

This chain uses TRBV24-1 with TRBJ2-2; 13 bases line up with TRBD2. This CDR3 contains 17 residues. Per germline, CDR1 KGHDR and CDR2 SFDVKD. V shed 3 bases and J 4 bases; nucleotides not matched to a gene: 4. CDR3 in DNA: TGTGCCACCAGTGATACTAGCGGGGGGGCGTTCACCGGGGAGCTGTTTTTT. As protein: CATSDTSGGAFTGELFF.

This clone was counted a few times. The chain links TRBV7-6 to TRBJ2-5, with TRBD2 identical over 9 bases. This CDR3 region has 17 residues. The germline V gene encodes CDR1 SGHVS and CDR2 FNYEAQ. V dropped 5 bases and J dropped 3; count of bases not matched to a gene: 13. The CDR3, as DNA: TGTGCCAGCAGCCTCCGCCCTGGGCTAGCGGGGAAAGAGACCCAGTACTTC. Amino acids: CASSLRPGLAGKETQYF.

In nucleotides, the CDR3 is TGTGCCAGCAGTGAAGAGGGGTTAAGTGGCTACACCTTC. Its protein product is CASSEEGLSGYTF. The chain has TRBV2 and TRBJ1-2, with D possibly matching TRBD1 (5 bases). Trimming removed 1 base from V and 7 bases from J, with 10 bases in between. Germline assignment: CDR1 SNHLY and CDR2 FYNNEI. The CDR3 loop spans 13 amino acids.

This chain links TRBV24-1 with TRBJ2-1; 7 bases map to TRBD2. V was clipped by 2 bases and J by 0 bases; unmatched bases: 18. CDR1 is KGHDR and CDR2 is SFDVKD in the germline V gene. The CDR3 runs 21 residues. The CDR3 region is CATSDSFSGGLQTNSYNEQFF. The CDR3 nucleotides are TGTGCCACCAGTGATTCGTTTTCGGGAGGACTGCAAACTAACTCCTACAATGAGCAGTTCTTC.

The chain carries TRBV7-2 and TRBJ1-5, with a tentative D call TRBD1 (6 bases). V lost 3 bases to trimming and J lost 7 bases, with 10 bases between them. Germline V lookup: CDR1 SGHTA, CDR2 FQGNSA. The CDR3 has 13 residues. CDR3 residues: CASSFPGDQPQHF. For the CDR3, the DNA is TGTGCCAGCAGCTTCCCAGGGGACCAGCCCCAGCATTTT.

This chain connects TRBV2 to TRBJ2-4, with D possibly TRBD1 on 5 matching bases. The germline gives CDR1 SNHLY, CDR2 FYNNEI. Trimming shortened V by 2 bases and J by 1 base, and 6 bases separated the two germline ends. The CDR3 covers 14 residues. The CDR3 sequence is CASSESGAKNIQYF. The CDR3 DNA reads as TGTGCCAGCAGTGAATCAGGGGCCAAAAACATTCAGTACTTC.

This clone was observed a handful of times. This chain connects TRBV7-9 to TRBJ1-2, with a possible D match to TRBD1 (5 bases). V was pared by 1 base and J by 6 bases, with 12 bases between. CDR1 is SEHNR and CDR2 is FQNEAQ in the germline V gene (reference sequence). This CDR3 is 14 amino acids long. CDR3 in DNA: TGTGCCAGCAGCTTAGTAGGGACGGGAGATGGCTACACCTTC. This translates into CASSLVGTGDGYTF.

This sequence joins TRBV7-3 and TRBJ2-1; maybe TRBD2 (6 bases). Germline-derived CDR1 and CDR2 are SGHTA and FQGTGA. Trimming took 4 bases from V and 0 from J, leaving 10 bases between them. The CDR3 sequence is 15 residues long. The CDR3 DNA sequence: TGTGCCAGCAGCTCGGGACTGAGCTCCTACAATGAGCAGTTCTTC. Translated, it gives CASSSGLSSYNEQFF.

The CDR3 here is CASRRAMNTEAFF. The CDR3 nucleotides are TGTGCCAGCAGACGAGCTATGAACACTGAAGCTTTCTTT. The chain combines TRBV14 with TRBJ1-1; D unclear. The CDR3 loop spans 13 amino acids. Germline V lookup: CDR1 SGHDN, CDR2 FVKESK. Trimming cost V 6 bases and J 0 bases, with 8 bases left between them.

Regarding this clone: Other DNA sequences within the sample encode an identical CDR3. V gene TRBV3-1 (or the pseudogene TRBV3-2) combines with J gene TRBJ2-7, with D perhaps TRBD1 (6 bases). This CDR3 has 13 amino acids. Germline V CDR1 and CDR2: LGHDT, YNNKEL (reference sequence). V lost 3 bases to trimming and J lost 2 bases, with 8 bases between them. The CDR3 DNA reads as TGTGCCAGCAGCCAGGCAGGGGCCTACGAGCAGTACTTC. Translated, it gives CASSQAGAYEQYF.

V is TRBV24-1 and J is TRBJ2-1; the match to TRBD1 covers 9 bases. The J segment lost 7 bases and the V segment lost 7 bases, leaving 4 bases of the junction unmatched. The germline V gene has CDR1 KGHDR and CDR2 SFDVKD. This CDR3 has 13 amino acids. The CDR3, as DNA: TGTGCCACCAGGGGACAGGGAAGGAATGAGCAGTTCTTC. This encodes CATRGQGRNEQFF.

This clone was recorded only once. The J gene is TRBJ2-7, the V gene TRBV7-9; D unclear. V lost 4 bases, J lost 7 bases, and 14 bases lay in between. The CDR3 contains 13 residues. Germline V lookup: CDR1 SEHNR, CDR2 FQNEAQ (reference sequence). The CDR3 is CASSSPGEEEQYF. The CDR3 DNA sequence: TGTGCCAGCAGCTCCCCGGGTGAAGAAGAGCAGTACTTC.

The chain recombines TRBV7-9 with TRBJ1-6, with D possibly matching TRBD1 (5 bases). The CDR3 runs 14 residues. CDR1 is SEHNR and CDR2 is FQNEAQ in the germline V gene (reference sequence). V was pared by 6 bases and J by 10 bases, with 16 bases between. The CDR3: CASSRGGTNSPLHF. CDR3 in DNA: TGTGCCAGCAGTCGGGGGGGGACCAACTCACCCCTCCACTTT.

V and J are TRBV11-2 and TRBJ2-7; 9 bases match TRBD2. The junction had 7 bases not matched to a gene; V was cut back by 5 bases and J by 2 bases. This CDR3 has 15 residues. Germline CDR1 and CDR2: SGHAT and FQNNGV. The CDR3, as DNA: TGTGCCAGCAGCCAACGACTAGCGGAGACCTACGAGCAGTACTTC. Translation gives CASSQRLAETYEQYF.

The gene calls are TRBV25-1 and TRBJ1-2; 7 bases line up with TRBD1. CDR3 length: 14 residues. The germline V gene encodes CDR1 MGHDK and CDR2 SYGVNS. V lost 1 base to trimming and J lost 6 bases; unmatched junction nucleotides: 5. Here the CDR3 DNA reads TGTGCCAGCAGTGAATGGGGACAGCATAATGGCTACACCTTC. This sequence encodes CASSEWGQHNGYTF.

In its sample, this clone was seen once. CDR3 sequence: CASTLGGYSGANVLTF. The CDR3, as DNA: TGTGCCAGTACCCTGGGAGGTTACTCTGGGGCCAACGTCCTGACTTTC. This chain connects TRBV19 to TRBJ2-6, with a tentative D call TRBD2 (6 bases). The CDR3 consists of 16 residues. V was pared by 7 bases and J by 0 bases, with 13 bases between. CDR1 and CDR2 (germline): LNHDA, SQIVND (reference sequence).

The genes are TRBV6-1 and TRBJ2-7; TRBD2 is a possible D gene (7 bases). CDR3 size: 14 residues. V was pared by 3 bases and J by 0 bases, with 9 bases between. CDR1 MNHNS and CDR2 SASEGT come from the germline V gene. The CDR3 protein is CASSERGGSYEQYF. CDR3 coding DNA: TGTGCCAGCAGTGAGAGGGGGGGCTCCTACGAGCAGTACTTC.

J is TRBJ1-6 and V is TRBV5-4, with TRBD1 matching over 12 bases. V was pared by 4 bases and J by 8 bases, with 7 bases of the junction left unmatched. This CDR3 is 16 amino acids long. CDR1 is SGHNT, CDR2 YYREEE, per germline (reference sequence). CDR3: CASSPGTGGFDSPLHF. The CDR3 coding sequence is TGTGCCAGCAGCCCGGGGACAGGGGGCTTCGATTCACCCCTCCACTTT.

The rearrangement uses TRBV6-5 and TRBJ1-4; the D gene is possibly TRBD1 (6 bases). Looked up from germline, CDR1 is MNHEY and CDR2 is SVGAGI. V lost 2 bases to trimming and J lost 5 bases, with 9 bases between them. The CDR3 spans 14 residues. CDR3 amino acids: CASSYGQGNEKLFF. CDR3 DNA sequence: TGTGCCAGCAGTTACGGTCAGGGGAATGAAAAACTGTTTTTT.

V and J are TRBV19 and TRBJ2-1; possible D gene TRBD1, 5 bases. V was cut by 7 bases and J by 5 bases, with 18 bases left in between. This CDR3 spans 15 amino acids. CDR1 and CDR2 from the germline V gene are LNHDA and SQIVND (reference sequence). The chain's CDR3 is CASTGASRQNNEQFF. The CDR3 DNA reads TGTGCCAGTACCGGAGCGAGTCGACAGAACAATGAGCAGTTCTTC.

This chain uses TRBV6-5 with TRBJ2-1, with D possibly being TRBD2 (6 bases). The length of the CDR3 is 15 residues. Germline assignment: CDR1 MNHEY and CDR2 SVGAGI. V lost 3 bases and J 8 bases, leaving 17 bases between the germline ends. The CDR3 DNA follows: TGTGCCAGCAGTTATAATCCCCGGGGGTCCGATGAGCAGTTCTTC. It codes for CASSYNPRGSDEQFF.

V and J are TRBV7-8 and TRBJ1-2; the match to TRBD1 covers 7 bases. The trim removed 3 bases at V and 2 bases at J, leaving 6 bases unmatched. This CDR3 is built from 15 residues. The V gene's germline CDR1 is SGHVS and CDR2 FQNEAQ. CDR3 coding DNA: TGTGCCAGCAGCTTCCCCGGGACAGAGAACTATGGCTACACCTTC. The encoded protein is CASSFPGTENYGYTF.

As DNA, the CDR3 is TGTGCCAGCGCTCGGGGGGGGACCTCCTACGAGCAGTACTTC. This codes for CASARGGTSYEQYF. This chain links TRBV7-2 with TRBJ2-7; the match to TRBD2 covers 8 bases. Germline V lookup: CDR1 SGHTA, CDR2 FQGNSA. The CDR3 length is 14 residues. V shed 8 bases, J shed 0 bases, and the junction held 6 bases outside the gene matches. Looking up the rest from reference TRBV7-2 and TRBJ2-7 gives the full variable domain: GAGVSQSPSNKVTEKGKDVELRCDPISGHTALYWYRQSLGQGLEFLIYFQGNSAPDKSGLPSDRFSAERTGGSVSTLTIQRTQQEDSAVYLCASARGGTSYEQYFGPGTRLTVT.

This clone was found once. The V and J genes are TRBV25-1 and TRBJ1-1, with 7 bases lining up with TRBD1. The germline gives CDR1 MGHDK, CDR2 SYGVNS. The CDR3 spans 13 residues. The trim removed 6 bases at V and 4 bases at J, leaving 5 bases unmatched. CDR3: CASRQQGSTEAFF. The CDR3 region has the DNA TGTGCCAGCAGGCAACAGGGGAGCACTGAAGCTTTCTTT. The whole variable domain, remainder taken from reference TRBV25-1 and TRBJ1-1, is EADIYQTPRYLVIGTGKKITLECSQTMGHDKMYWYQQDPGMELHLIHYSYGVNSTEKGDLSSESTVSRIRTEHFPLTLESARPSHTSQYLCASRQQGSTEAFFGQGTRLTVV.

This clone came up a few times. V is TRBV5-1 and J is TRBJ2-2; D is ambiguous. V was shortened by 1 base and J by 5 bases, with 12 bases between the two germline ends. CDR3 size: 15 residues. Germline V gene sequence: CDR1 SGHRS, CDR2 YFSETQ. The CDR3 spells CASSLRTTPTGELFF. The CDR3 DNA reads TGCGCCAGCAGCTTGAGAACTACACCTACCGGGGAGCTGTTTTTT.